This T cell receptor beta chain appears in the sequencing data of a study of blood T cell dynamics during melanoma immunotherapy. From germline, CDR1 is SGDLS and CDR2 YYNGEE. This CDR3 spans 13 amino acids. The V end was cut by 0 bases, the J end by 8 bases, with 6 bases between. Noted time point: pre-treatment baseline. Assay: immunoSEQ multiplex PCR; the TCRdb copy retains only in-frame clones and omits some. The table shows around 14,000 clones, with more than 70% occurring only once. The TCR sequence derives from a human donor with melanoma. V gene TRBV9 combines with J gene TRBJ1-6; D uncertain. Specimen: blood, collected from a patient treated with checkpoint blockade. The CDR3 region is CASSVAGDSPLHF. Here the CDR3 DNA reads TGTGCCAGCAGCGTAGCTGGAGATTCACCCCTCCACTTT.